This T cell receptor beta chain came from a study of molecular identifiers for immune sequencing clone quantification. A CD8+CD4-CCR7+CD45RA+ phenotype served as the sorting definition for naive CD8 T cells. General study points: Detection of one spiked Jurkat cell's TCR RNA reportedly worked in 1 million or so naive cells. Whereas naive cells kept under 1% of molecules in clones above 20 RNA copies, such clones held over 98% in effectors.

CDR3 length: 14 residues. V was pared by 3 bases and J by 7 bases, with 5 bases of the junction left unmatched. From germline, CDR1 is SGHVS and CDR2 FNYEAQ. This clonotype was seen many times. Its antigen is as yet unknown. It was with previously described methods and listed TCR primers that bulk TCR libraries were made. A single record per CDR3 protein comes from TCRdb applying MiXCR to the PCR reads. The sample includes a few hundred thousand distinct CDR3 sequences, about a fifth of them seen just once. V is TRBV7-6 and J is TRBJ2-1, with TRBD2 identical over 8 bases. The sequence was obtained from a human donor in good health. Some libraries in this study had Jurkat cell RNA spiked in. Sequencing input: naive CD8+ T cells from blood, with Jurkat cell RNA spiked in. Subset noted: FACS-sorted CD8+CD4-CCR7+CD45RA+ naive T cells. This CDR3 is CASSFTGLGNEQFF. As DNA, the CDR3 is TGTGCCAGCAGCTTCACGGGACTAGGGAATGAGCAGTTCTTC.